This T cell receptor beta chain is from a study of control samples from healthy donors and cancer patients. Assay used: immunoSEQ multiplex PCR; TCRdb lists only in-frame clones, some missing. The data show about 120,000 clones, with roughly 84% seen just once and 7% to 10% held by the top ten. This receptor was identified in a man in his forties in good health. The sequenced material came from blood.

The CDR3 nucleotides read TGCGCCAGCAGCCTGTATAGGACAGGGAGCTCCTACAATGAGCAGTTCTTC. It translates to CASSLYRTGSSYNEQFF. The rearrangement links TRBV4-3 to TRBJ2-1, with TRBD1 identical over 8 bases. The CDR3 spans 17 residues. Germline assignment: CDR1 LGHNA and CDR2 YSLEER. Trimming cost V 4 bases and J 0 bases; bases outside gene matches: 8.